These 22 T cell receptor beta chains were sequenced from one sample in a study of blood T cell repertoires in COVID-19. The method was immunoSEQ multiplex PCR; TCRdb's version includes in-frame clones alone and lacks a portion of them. Of 100,000 to 150,000 clones listed, about 89% are singletons. Source material: peripheral blood. All receptors derive from a man aged 50-59 years with active or convalescent COVID-19.

This rearrangement joins TRBV10-2 to TRBJ2-1; D remains ambiguous. There are 12 residues in the CDR3. Trimming took off 2 bases at V and 7 bases at J, with 6 bases between the two ends. In germline, CDR1 is WSHSY, CDR2 SAAADI. The CDR3, as DNA: TGCGCCAGCAGTGAGAAGAGGAATGAGCAGTTCTTC. Its protein product is CASSEKRNEQFF.

The V and J genes are TRBV12-3 or TRBV12-4 and TRBJ2-7, with 7 positions matching TRBD2. The CDR3 has 13 amino acids. Trimming removed 7 bases from V and 2 bases from J; junction bases left unmatched: 5. CDR3 nucleotide sequence: TGTGCCAGCAAGAGCGGGGTTCCCTACGAGCAGTACTTC. Translating gives CASKSGVPYEQYF.

This clone has a single count. The V and J genes are TRBV19 and TRBJ2-2; TRBD2 matches at 8 bases. V shed 7 bases, J shed 3 bases, and the junction held 10 bases outside the gene matches. The CDR3 covers 16 residues. CDR1 is LNHDA and CDR2 is SQIVND in the germline V gene (reference sequence). The CDR3 sequence: CASTELEREHTGELFF. CDR3 in DNA: TGTGCCAGTACGGAGTTGGAGCGGGAGCACACCGGGGAGCTGTTTTTT.

The CDR3 protein is CASSSLAGVVDNEQFF. In nucleotides, the CDR3 is TGTGCCAGTAGTTCACTAGCGGGGGTTGTCGACAATGAGCAGTTCTTC. The V gene is TRBV19, the J gene TRBJ2-1; 11 nucleotides align to TRBD2. Germline trimming cut 5 bases from V and 5 bases from J; bases unmatched to any gene: 8. CDR3 size: 16 residues. Looked up from germline, CDR1 is LNHDA and CDR2 is SQIVND (reference sequence).

This chain joins TRBV15 and TRBJ2-5; 10 nucleotides agree with TRBD2. Germline-derived CDR1 and CDR2 are LNHNV and YYDKDF (reference sequence). The CDR3 has 16 residues. The V segment lost 3 bases and the J segment 3 bases; nucleotides outside the gene matches: 7. The CDR3 here is CATSRKQLAGKETQYF. The CDR3 DNA reads TGTGCCACCAGCAGGAAACAACTAGCGGGGAAAGAGACCCAGTACTTC.

The rearrangement links TRBV30 to TRBJ2-7; 11 nucleotides match TRBD2. The J segment lost 4 bases and the V segment lost 2 bases, leaving 10 bases of the junction unmatched. Looked up from germline, CDR1 is GTSNPN and CDR2 is SVGIG (reference sequence). The CDR3 sequence is 16 residues long. CDR3 nucleotide sequence: TGTGCCTGGAGTAAAACAGGGGGACTAGCGGCATACGAGCAGTACTTC. Protein product: CAWSKTGGLAAYEQYF.

This clone was found a few times. The chain couples TRBV27 to TRBJ1-2; maybe TRBD1 (6 bases). Trimming removed 4 bases from V and 1 base from J, with 19 bases in between. CDR1 and CDR2 (germline): MNHEY, SMNVEV (reference sequence). The CDR3 extends over 17 amino acids. The CDR3 sequence is CASSSPTRGRGNYGYTF. The CDR3 DNA reads as TGTGCCAGCAGTTCCCCAACAAGGGGGAGGGGTAACTATGGCTACACCTTC.

This clone was found a few times. The V and J genes are TRBV6-5 and TRBJ1-3; perhaps TRBD1 as D (5 bases). This CDR3 region has 14 residues. The ends were cut back, 8 bases at V and 0 bases at J, with 11 bases in the middle. Germline V lookup: CDR1 MNHEY, CDR2 SVGAGI. The CDR3 nucleotides are TGTGCCAGCGGGGGACTGAACTCTGGAAACACCATATATTTT. Encoded protein: CASGGLNSGNTIYF.

The CDR3 region is CATSGGTKNEKLFF. The CDR3 bases are TGTGCCACCAGTGGTGGGACTAAGAATGAAAAACTGTTTTTT. This chain uses TRBV24-1 with TRBJ1-4; D is possibly TRBD1 (5 bases). Trimming removed 5 bases from V and 5 bases from J, with 11 bases in between. The CDR3 length is 14 residues. Germline V gene sequence: CDR1 KGHDR, CDR2 SFDVKD.

The chain combines TRBV28 with TRBJ2-4, with D tentatively TRBD1 (6 bases). The V and J ends lost 5 bases and 4 bases respectively, with 18 bases between them. Germline CDR1 is MDHEN and CDR2 is SYDVKM. This CDR3 spans 16 amino acids. CDR3 sequence reads: CASSAAVRTEKNIQYF. In DNA form, the CDR3 reads TGTGCCAGCAGTGCGGCCGTAAGGACAGAGAAAAACATTCAGTACTTC.

The chain combines TRBV6-5 with TRBJ1-6; no reliable D call. Germline values: CDR1 MNHEY, CDR2 SVGAGI. The CDR3 loop spans 14 amino acids. Trimming pared 5 bases from V and 10 bases from J, leaving 15 bases between. DNA of the CDR3: TGTGCCAGCAGTCTTTACGGGTTTAGGTCACCCCTCCACTTT. It is translated as CASSLYGFRSPLHF.

The rearrangement uses TRBV6-5 and TRBJ2-5; 9 positions match TRBD1. J was trimmed by 3 bases and V by 7 bases; bases with no gene match: 9. CDR1 MNHEY and CDR2 SVGAGI come from the germline V gene. This CDR3 has 15 amino acids. The CDR3 here is CASTRTGQGKETQYF. The CDR3 DNA sequence: TGTGCCAGCACACGAACCGGACAGGGGAAAGAGACCCAGTACTTC.

The chain is built from TRBV5-4 and TRBJ2-5, with 10 bases identical to TRBD1. This CDR3 has 15 residues. V dropped 2 bases and J dropped 2; count of bases not matched to a gene: 3. Germline V CDR1 and CDR2: SGHNT, YYREEE (reference sequence). The CDR3 sequence is CASSFDRGQQETQYF. DNA for the CDR3: TGTGCCAGCAGCTTTGACAGGGGGCAGCAAGAGACCCAGTACTTC.

The V and J genes are TRBV2 and TRBJ1-5; no definite D call. Trimming pared 7 bases from V and 1 base from J, leaving 11 bases between. CDR1 and CDR2 (germline): SNHLY, FYNNEI. The CDR3 covers 14 residues. Written as DNA, the CDR3 is TGTGCCAGCACCAGGTATCGAAGCAATCAGCCCCAGCATTTT. Protein sequence: CASTRYRSNQPQHF.

The chain links TRBV11-2 to TRBJ2-1; 8 nucleotides agree with TRBD2. The CDR3 extends over 16 amino acids. Looked up from germline, CDR1 is SGHAT and CDR2 is FQNNGV. The V and J ends lost 6 bases and 4 bases, in that order; junction bases with no gene match: 11. The CDR3 region has the DNA TGTGCCAGCAGTGGTTTGGCTAGCGGGTCTTACAATGAGCAGTTCTTC. It codes for CASSGLASGSYNEQFF.

The chain uses TRBV13 and TRBJ2-2; 7 bases are a match to TRBD1. CDR1 is PRHDT and CDR2 is FYEKMQ in the germline V gene (reference sequence). V dropped 7 bases and J dropped 0; count of bases not matched to a gene: 5. CDR3 size: 15 residues. The CDR3 protein is CASTNTGANTGELFF. DNA for the CDR3: TGTGCCAGCACAAACACAGGGGCGAACACCGGGGAGCTGTTTTTT.

The CDR3 loop reads CASSLVAGQWGQETQYF. CDR3 nucleotide sequence: TGTGCCAGCAGCTTAGTAGCCGGACAGTGGGGCCAAGAGACCCAGTACTTC. The rearrangement uses TRBV7-6 and TRBJ2-5; the D gene is possibly TRBD1 (6 bases). Per the germline V gene, CDR1 is SGHVS and CDR2 is FNYEAQ. The CDR3 is 17 residues long. Between the trimmed V and J ends, which lost 1 base and 1 base, there was a span of 16 bases.

This clone has just a few counts. The CDR3 here is CAWKWGGAESTDTQYF. The CDR3 coding sequence is TGTGCCTGGAAGTGGGGTGGGGCGGAAAGCACAGATACGCAGTATTTT. This chain links TRBV30 with TRBJ2-3, with D tentatively TRBD1 (5 bases). This CDR3 region has 16 residues. The ends were cut back, 4 bases at V and 0 bases at J, with 17 bases in the middle. The germline V gene encodes CDR1 GTSNPN and CDR2 SVGIG (reference sequence).

A single count supports this clone. V usage is TRBV29-1 and J usage is TRBJ2-7; TRBD1 agrees at 10 bases. Germline CDR1 is SQVTM and CDR2 is ANQGSEA. This CDR3 contains 13 residues. Trimming took 4 bases from V and 3 from J; bases not matched to a gene: 3. DNA of the CDR3: TGCAGCGTTGGGGGACAGGGGTTCTACGAGCAGTACTTC. It specifies CSVGGQGFYEQYF.

The rearrangement links TRBV3-1 (or the pseudogene TRBV3-2) to TRBJ1-2, with a weak D call TRBD1 (5 bases). The CDR3 runs to 13 residues. V lost 2 bases to trimming and J lost 6 bases, with 10 bases between them. Germline V gene lookup returns CDR1 LGHDT and CDR2 YNNKEL (reference sequence). This CDR3 reads CASSQTTENGYTF. The CDR3 DNA reads TGTGCCAGCAGCCAAACGACAGAGAATGGCTACACCTTC.

V usage is TRBV7-8 and J usage is TRBJ2-7; tentatively, D is TRBD1 (5 bases). The V gene lost 3 bases and the J gene lost 6 bases, with 9 bases spanning the gap. CDR3 length equals 12 residues. Germline values: CDR1 SGHVS, CDR2 FQNEAQ. In DNA form, the CDR3 reads TGTGCCAGCAGCTTTGACAGATCCGAGCAGTACTTC. This encodes CASSFDRSEQYF.

The chain uses TRBV7-8 and TRBJ2-3, with no clear D. The germline gives CDR1 SGHVS, CDR2 FQNEAQ. This CDR3 is built from 12 residues. Trimming cost V 5 bases and J 2 bases, with 5 bases left between them. The CDR3 bases are TGTGCCAGCAGCCCGTACACAGATACGCAGTATTTT. Residues: CASSPYTDTQYF.